Presented here are 32 T cell receptor beta chains from one specimen sequenced in a study of shared clonotypes between healthy human individuals. Only CD45RO-negative cells positively selected for CCR7 counted as naive CD8 cells, so terminally differentiated effector memory CD45RA+ cells were excluded. Sequencing was performed with immunoSEQ multiplex PCR; in TCRdb, only in-frame clones are kept and a portion is missing. The table includes about 1,800,000 clones, about 95% detected once. The sample comprised naive CD8+ T cells sorted from blood. The receptors here all came from a man aged 18 to 30 in good health.

V usage is TRBV7-9 and J usage is TRBJ2-5; the match to TRBD2 covers 15 bases. Germline assignment: CDR1 SEHNR and CDR2 FQNEAQ (reference sequence). The trim removed 5 bases at V and 0 bases at J, leaving 7 bases unmatched. The CDR3 extends over 18 amino acids. CDR3 nucleotide sequence: TGTGCCAGCAGCCGGGGACTAGCGGGGGGCATCGACCAAGAGACCCAGTACTTC. Encoded protein: CASSRGLAGGIDQETQYF.

The chain has TRBV27 and TRBJ1-1, with D possibly TRBD1 on 6 matching bases. The CDR3 extends over 14 amino acids. The germline V and J ends were trimmed by 2 bases and 4 bases, with 11 bases remaining between them. CDR1 and CDR2 from the germline V gene are MNHEY and SMNVEV (reference sequence). The chain's CDR3 is CASSLAGGFTEAFF. The CDR3 DNA reads as TGTGCCAGCAGTTTAGCGGGGGGCTTCACTGAAGCTTTCTTT.

The rearrangement uses TRBV5-1 and TRBJ2-4; 7 positions match TRBD2. There are 16 residues in the CDR3. J was trimmed by 7 bases and V by 3 bases; bases with no gene match: 13. Germline loops: CDR1 SGHRS, CDR2 YFSETQ. This CDR3 reads CASSSDRGGVMNIQYF. As DNA, the CDR3 is TGCGCCAGCAGCTCTGACCGCGGGGGAGTGATGAACATTCAGTACTTC.

The genes are TRBV4-3 and TRBJ2-2; TRBD2 matches at 7 bases. V trimming: 0 bases; J trimming: 1 base; junction bases outside the gene matches: 5. Germline V CDR1 and CDR2: LGHNA, YSLEER. The CDR3 covers 17 residues. This CDR3 is CASSQDSERENTGELFF. The CDR3 nucleotides are TGCGCCAGCAGCCAAGATTCCGAGCGGGAGAACACCGGGGAGCTGTTTTTT.

V is TRBV5-6 and J is TRBJ2-7, with 8 bases that match TRBD1. V gave up 2 bases and J gave up 4 bases; unmatched junction bases: 5. Germline CDR1 is SGHDT and CDR2 is YYEEEE. The CDR3 has 14 amino acids. This chain's CDR3 is CASSFLTGEYEQYF. Written as DNA, the CDR3 is TGTGCCAGCAGCTTTCTGACAGGGGAATACGAGCAGTACTTC.

This clone was counted a single time. The V and J genes are TRBV21-1 and TRBJ1-1. TRBV21-1 is labeled a pseudogene. CDR3 length: 12 residues. The CDR3 loop is CASSLMNTEAFF. The CDR3 DNA follows: TGTGCCAGCAGCCTCATGAACACTGAAGCTTTCTTT.

Comments on this clone: The same CDR3 can be traced to other DNA sequences in this sample. The gene calls are TRBV27 and TRBJ2-7, with 8 bases matching TRBD2. This CDR3 has 14 residues. The germline gives CDR1 MNHEY, CDR2 SMNVEV (reference sequence). J lost 2 bases, V lost 3 bases, and 3 bases had no gene match. This chain's CDR3 is CASSLGTSTYEQYF. CDR3 coding DNA: TGTGCCAGCAGTTTGGGGACTAGTACCTACGAGCAGTACTTC.

The chain combines TRBV5-1 with TRBJ2-1, with D possibly matching TRBD2 (7 bases). The CDR3 totals 18 residues. V lost 0 bases and J lost 4, with 20 bases in between. Looked up from germline, CDR1 is SGHRS and CDR2 is YFSETQ. The DNA of the CDR3 is TGCGCCAGCAGCTTGGGACTAGCAGGGGAAAATAGGTACAATGAGCAGTTCTTC. Residues: CASSLGLAGENRYNEQFF.

The rearrangement joins TRBV27 to TRBJ1-5; 7 bases are a match to TRBD1. The CDR3 extends over 13 amino acids. Trimming cost V 5 bases and J 5 bases; bases outside gene matches: 3. Germline V gene sequence: CDR1 MNHEY, CDR2 SMNVEV (reference sequence). The CDR3 DNA reads as TGTGCCAGCAGTACGCAGGGGGATCAGCCCCAGCATTTT. Its translation: CASSTQGDQPQHF.

DNA for the CDR3: TGTGCCAGCAGCGCTGGAGGGACTAGCCCCGGGGAGCTGTTTTTT. Translation gives CASSAGGTSPGELFF. The rearrangement joins TRBV9 to TRBJ2-2; TRBD2 agrees at 9 bases. Germline CDR1 and CDR2: SGDLS and YYNGEE. The CDR3 has 15 residues. Trimming at V came to 3 bases and at J to 6 bases, leaving 6 bases not matched to a gene.

Turning to this clone: This CDR3 is also generated by other DNA sequences in the sample. This chain uses TRBV7-3 with TRBJ2-3; 7 positions match TRBD2. Germline CDR1 and CDR2: SGHTA and FQGTGA. The CDR3 is 15 amino acids. With 3 bases clipped from V and 4 bases from J, the junction kept 7 bases outside the gene matches. CDR3 residues: CASSLTGGGSDTQYF. CDR3 nucleotide sequence: TGTGCCAGCAGCTTGACGGGCGGGGGTTCAGATACGCAGTATTTT.

This clone showed up just once. The DNA for the CDR3 is TGTGCTAGTCGAAGCTCTGGGGCCAACGTCCTGACTTTC. Its translation: CASRSSGANVLTF. V gene TRBV12-5 combines with J gene TRBJ2-6; D unresolved. In germline, CDR1 is LGHNT, CDR2 FRNRAP. This CDR3 has 13 residues. V lost 8 bases and J lost 0, with 5 bases in between.

Worth noting for this clone: The identical CDR3 is also encoded by other nucleotide sequences in the sample. This chain joins TRBV27 and TRBJ2-5; 7 bases are shared with TRBD1. This CDR3 is built from 14 residues. Germline V gene sequence: CDR1 MNHEY, CDR2 SMNVEV (reference sequence). J lost 2 bases, V lost 5 bases, and 5 bases had no gene match. Here the CDR3 reads CASSLTGIQETQYF. CDR3 bases: TGTGCCAGCAGTCTGACAGGGATTCAAGAGACCCAGTACTTC.

The V call is TRBV11-2, the J call TRBJ2-7; tentative D call: TRBD2 (5 bases). The CDR3 runs to 17 residues. The V end was cut by 1 base, the J end by 1 base, with 17 bases between. Germline V gives CDR1 SGHAT, CDR2 FQNNGV. The CDR3 DNA sequence: TGTGCCAGCAGCTTAGGCTCTCCCGTCTCGGGGTCCTACGAGCAGTACTTC. Translating it yields CASSLGSPVSGSYEQYF.

The rearrangement joins TRBV4-3 to TRBJ1-2; D perhaps matches TRBD1 (5 bases). The CDR3 is 15 amino acids. Germline V lookup: CDR1 LGHNA, CDR2 YSLEER. Between the trimmed V and J ends, which lost 0 bases and 5 bases, there was a span of 13 bases. CDR3 sequence: CASSQDGQGVYGYTF. The CDR3 nucleotides are TGCGCCAGCAGCCAAGATGGTCAGGGCGTATATGGCTACACCTTC.

The sample holds a few counts of this clone. The gene calls are TRBV4-3 and TRBJ1-2; D ambiguous. The CDR3 is 14 residues long. Germline CDR1 and CDR2: LGHNA and YSLEER. With 0 bases removed from V and 6 bases from J, the gap between germline ends came to 11 bases. Here the CDR3 DNA reads TGCGCCAGCAGCCAAGACATCCCTATTGATGGCTACACCTTC. Translation gives CASSQDIPIDGYTF.

As concerns this clone: A read error may account for a junction end that differs from germline. V usage is TRBV7-9 and J usage is TRBJ2-7; D gene ambiguous. Germline CDR1 is SEHNR and CDR2 is FQNEAQ (reference sequence). The CDR3 runs 9 residues. For the CDR3, the DNA is TGTGCCGGCAGCTACGAGCAGTACTTC. Protein sequence: CAGSYEQYF.

The V call is TRBV5-4, the J call TRBJ2-7; 11 nucleotides line up with TRBD2. CDR1 and CDR2 (germline): SGHNT, YYREEE (reference sequence). CDR3 length equals 16 residues. J lost 3 bases, V lost 1 base, and 6 bases had no gene match. This CDR3 reads CASSLSLAGVIYEQYF. CDR3 nucleotide sequence: TGTGCCAGCAGCTTGTCACTAGCGGGAGTAATCTACGAGCAGTACTTC.

The gene calls are TRBV4-1 and TRBJ1-2; a weak D match, TRBD1 (5 bases). Germline V CDR1 and CDR2: MGHRA, YSYEKL. The CDR3 sequence is 15 residues long. V was shortened by 4 bases and J by 4 bases, with 16 bases between the two germline ends. The CDR3 region is CASSPLVGALYGYTF. As DNA, the CDR3 is TGCGCCAGCAGCCCCCTCGTTGGGGCTCTCTATGGCTACACCTTC.

This chain joins TRBV5-4 and TRBJ1-2, with TRBD1 matching 10 bases. CDR3 size: 16 residues. Germline V CDR1 and CDR2: SGHNT, YYREEE (reference sequence). V lost 5 bases and J lost 7; bases outside the gene matches: 14. CDR3 residues: CASSPGTGVMAAGYTF. The CDR3 nucleotides read TGTGCCAGCAGTCCCGGGACAGGGGTGATGGCGGCTGGCTACACCTTC.

For this clone: A junction end diverges from the germline sequence, so it may reflect a read error. This sequence joins TRBV14 and TRBJ2-1, with a weak D call TRBD2 (5 bases). CDR1 and CDR2 from the germline V gene are SGHDN and FVKESK. The CDR3 sequence is 15 residues long. The CDR3 DNA reads as TGTGCCAGCACCCAATCTGGGAGCTCCTACAATGAGCAGTTCTTC. Residues: CASTQSGSSYNEQFF.

This rearrangement joins TRBV4-3 to TRBJ1-1; possibly TRBD1 for D (5 bases). CDR3 length: 16 residues. V lost 0 bases and J 4 bases, leaving 15 bases between the germline ends. The germline V gene encodes CDR1 LGHNA and CDR2 YSLEER. CDR3: CASSQDLLGGFTEAFF. The CDR3 nucleotides are TGCGCCAGCAGCCAAGATCTTCTCGGGGGGTTCACTGAAGCTTTCTTT.

The chain employs TRBV5-1 and TRBJ1-3, with a tentative D call TRBD1 (6 bases). CDR3 size: 15 residues. Trimming cost V 0 bases and J 1 base, with 8 bases left between them. In germline, CDR1 is SGHRS, CDR2 YFSETQ. CDR3 nucleotides: TGCGCCAGCAGCTTGGCTACAGGGTCTGGAAACACCATATATTTT. Its translation: CASSLATGSGNTIYF.

The genes are TRBV7-2 and TRBJ1-5; TRBD1 agrees at 7 bases. The germline V gene has CDR1 SGHTA and CDR2 FQGNSA. The CDR3 runs 14 residues. V shed 8 bases and J 0 bases; nucleotides not matched to a gene: 4. CDR3 DNA sequence: TGTGCCAGCGGCACAGGGGCTAGCAATCAGCCCCAGCATTTT. Its protein product is CASGTGASNQPQHF.

The chain links TRBV6-5 to TRBJ2-7, with D perhaps being TRBD1 or TRBD2 (5 bases each). Germline assignment: CDR1 MNHEY and CDR2 SVGAGI. V lost 6 bases to trimming and J lost 3 bases, with 15 bases between them. This CDR3 comprises 14 residues. This chain's CDR3 is CASSPQGGGYEQYF. CDR3 sequence (DNA): TGTGCCAGCAGCCCCCAGGGTGGAGGCTACGAGCAGTACTTC.

The chain links TRBV7-9 to TRBJ2-5; 9 positions match TRBD1. The CDR3 is made up of 19 amino acids. J was trimmed by 0 bases and V by 6 bases; bases with no gene match: 17. Germline values: CDR1 SEHNR, CDR2 FQNEAQ (reference sequence). This chain's CDR3 is CASSFRPGQGGSYQETQYF. CDR3 coding DNA: TGTGCCAGCAGTTTTAGGCCGGGACAGGGCGGTTCGTACCAAGAGACCCAGTACTTC. The variable domain in full, completed from reference TRBV7-9 and TRBJ2-5, reads DTGVSQNPRHKITKRGQNVTFRCDPISEHNRLYWYRQTLGQGPEFLTYFQNEAQLEKSRLLSDRFSAERPKGSFSTLEIQRTEQGDSAMYLCASSFRPGQGGSYQETQYFGPGTRLLVL.

The V and J genes are TRBV7-2 and TRBJ2-5; 9 nucleotides match TRBD1. The CDR3 spans 16 residues. V was clipped by 5 bases and J by 2 bases; unmatched bases: 9. The germline V gene has CDR1 SGHTA and CDR2 FQGNSA. CDR3 amino acids: CASSLQTGGGQETQYF. The CDR3 nucleotides read TGTGCCAGCAGCCTACAGACAGGGGGTGGGCAAGAGACCCAGTACTTC.

V and J are TRBV10-1 and TRBJ2-2, with D perhaps being TRBD1 or TRBD2 (5 bases each). There are 14 residues in the CDR3. Germline CDR1 is WNHNN and CDR2 is SYGVQD (reference sequence). V was clipped by 3 bases and J by 5 bases, with 10 bases between them. The CDR3 region is CASSDHGTTGELFF. As DNA, the CDR3 is TGCGCCAGCAGTGATCACGGGACGACCGGGGAGCTGTTTTTT.

This CDR3 reads CSVLSSGAIYEQYF. As DNA, the CDR3 is TGCAGCGTATTGTCTAGCGGAGCGATATACGAGCAGTACTTC. The rearrangement links TRBV29-1 to TRBJ2-7; 7 bases align to TRBD2. This CDR3 has 14 amino acids. Germline V gives CDR1 SQVTM, CDR2 ANQGSEA. V dropped 6 bases and J dropped 4; count of bases not matched to a gene: 12.

This clone was seen just once. The sample holds other DNA sequences that translate to the same CDR3. The rearrangement joins TRBV19 to TRBJ2-7, with a tentative D call TRBD2 (6 bases). CDR1 and CDR2 from the germline V gene are LNHDA and SQIVND (reference sequence). The CDR3 length is 13 residues. With 3 bases removed from V and 3 bases from J, the gap between germline ends came to 9 bases. The CDR3 region is CASSMGTGYEQYF. The CDR3 region has the DNA TGTGCCAGTAGTATGGGGACTGGCTACGAGCAGTACTTC.

J is TRBJ2-7 and V is TRBV19, with 10 bases aligning to TRBD2. Trimming took 5 bases from V and 4 from J; bases not matched to a gene: 5. The CDR3 sequence is 14 residues long. Germline CDR1 LNHDA, CDR2 SQIVND (reference sequence). CDR3 in DNA: TGTGCCAGTAGTGTGCCTAGCGGGAGTTACGAGCAGTACTTC. It codes for CASSVPSGSYEQYF.

The V and J genes are TRBV27 and TRBJ2-7; 9 nucleotides align to TRBD1. Losses at the gene ends were 3 bases for V and 6 bases for J; bases not matched to a gene: 6. The germline V gene encodes CDR1 MNHEY and CDR2 SMNVEV (reference sequence). This CDR3 is 14 amino acids long. The CDR3 bases are TGTGCCAGCAGTTTCGACAGGGGGTATGTCGAGCAGTACTTC. It yields the protein CASSFDRGYVEQYF.